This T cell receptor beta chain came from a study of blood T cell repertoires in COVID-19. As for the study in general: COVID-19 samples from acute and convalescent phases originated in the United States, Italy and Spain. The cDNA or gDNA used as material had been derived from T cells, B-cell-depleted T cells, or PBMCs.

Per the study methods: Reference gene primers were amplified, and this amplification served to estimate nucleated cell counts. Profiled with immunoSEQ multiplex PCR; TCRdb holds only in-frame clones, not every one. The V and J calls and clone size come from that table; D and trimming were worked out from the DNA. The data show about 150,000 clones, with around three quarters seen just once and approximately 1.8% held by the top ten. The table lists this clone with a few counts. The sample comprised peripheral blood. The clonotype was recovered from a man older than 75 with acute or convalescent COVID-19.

In DNA form, the CDR3 reads TGTGCCAGCAGCCAAGTCCGAGGGTTTACCTCTGGAAACACCATATATTTT. Translating gives CASSQVRGFTSGNTIYF. This sequence joins TRBV4-2 and TRBJ1-3; no clear D. Germline assignment: CDR1 LGHNA and CDR2 YNFKEQ. V gave up 1 base and J gave up 0 bases, with 13 bases separating them. The CDR3 sequence is 17 residues long.